This T cell receptor beta chain is drawn from a study of response to subunit inactivated influenza vaccine. V was cut by 5 bases and J by 4 bases, with 11 bases left in between. Germline V gene lookup returns CDR1 LNHNV and CDR2 YYDKDF (reference sequence). The CDR3 sequence is 13 residues long. From the RT-PCR reads, TCRdb called clonotypes with MiXCR, one entry per CDR3 protein. The sample holds a few hundred thousand distinct CDR3 sequences; under 8.5% are singletons and the top ten take around 12%. This clonotype was detected only a few times. The J gene is TRBJ1-1, the V gene TRBV15; D is uncertain. The sample in question was PBMCs from blood, obtained approximately 25 months after vaccination. This TCR was sampled from a man in his fifties or sixties who received an inactivated influenza vaccine. CDR3 sequence (DNA): TGTGCCACCAGCCCTCCCGGGCGCACTGAAGCTTTCTTT. It specifies CATSPPGRTEAFF.